Below, 24 T cell receptor beta chains from the same sample are listed, as sequenced in a study of blood T cell repertoires in COVID-19. TCRdb keeps only in-frame clones here, not all; method: immunoSEQ multiplex PCR. The sample records 100,000 to 150,000 clones, around 86% being singletons. Sequencing input: peripheral blood. The receptor set was obtained from an elderly woman with acute or convalescent COVID-19.

The CDR3 DNA is TGTGCCAGCAGTTACTTTAGGACTATAAACAATGAGCAGTTCTTC. Protein product: CASSYFRTINNEQFF. This sequence joins TRBV6-5 and TRBJ2-1; D might be TRBD2 (6 bases). The CDR3 has 15 amino acids. V was clipped by 1 base and J by 5 bases, with 12 bases between them. Looked up from germline, CDR1 is MNHEY and CDR2 is SVGAGI.

The chain is built from TRBV6-1 and TRBJ2-7; TRBD2 matches 7 bases. The CDR3 is 13 amino acids. J lost 5 bases, V lost 2 bases, and 3 bases had no gene match. Germline CDR1 is MNHNS and CDR2 is SASEGT. Here the CDR3 DNA reads TGTGCCAGCAGTGAAAAGCGGGGAGACGAGCAGTACGTC. As protein: CASSEKRGDEQYV.

This chain connects TRBV7-2 to TRBJ1-2; the match to TRBD1 covers 7 bases. CDR3 length equals 15 residues. J lost 4 bases, V lost 6 bases, and 11 bases had no gene match. CDR1 is SGHTA, CDR2 FQGNSA, per germline. This chain's CDR3 is CASRRDRVYGYGYTF. For the CDR3, the DNA is TGTGCCAGCAGACGCGACAGGGTTTATGGCTATGGCTACACCTTC. The whole variable domain, filled in from reference TRBV7-2 and TRBJ1-2, reads GAGVSQSPSNKVTEKGKDVELRCDPISGHTALYWYRQSLGQGLEFLIYFQGNSAPDKSGLPSDRFSAERTGGSVSTLTIQRTQQEDSAVYLCASRRDRVYGYGYTFGSGTRLTVV.

The genes are TRBV4-1 and TRBJ2-2; 7 nucleotides line up with TRBD1. The CDR3 covers 13 residues. The germline V gene has CDR1 MGHRA and CDR2 YSYEKL. J lost 4 bases, V lost 5 bases, and 1 base had no gene match. CDR3 protein: CASSWTGTGELFF. The DNA of the CDR3 is TGCGCCAGCAGCTGGACAGGCACCGGGGAGCTGTTTTTT.

This chain uses TRBV19 with TRBJ1-2; D unclear. V was shortened by 2 bases and J by 0 bases, with 10 bases between the two germline ends. The CDR3 is 15 residues long. Germline V CDR1 and CDR2: LNHDA, SQIVND (reference sequence). CDR3 nucleotide sequence: TGTGCCAGTAGTATATCTCACAGAGCTAACTATGGCTACACCTTC. Amino acids: CASSISHRANYGYTF.

The gene calls are TRBV19 and TRBJ1-4; tentative D call: TRBD1 (5 bases). The germline V gene has CDR1 LNHDA and CDR2 SQIVND (reference sequence). Deletions cut 5 bases from V and 5 bases from J, with 15 bases between. The CDR3 has 15 residues. The CDR3 protein is CASSPEGRMNEKLFF. In DNA, the CDR3 is TGTGCCAGTAGTCCGGAGGGACGTATGAATGAAAAACTGTTTTTT.

The rearrangement joins TRBV7-2 to TRBJ1-2; TRBD1 agrees at 7 bases. The CDR3 sequence is 13 residues long. Germline assignment: CDR1 SGHTA and CDR2 FQGNSA. V shed 4 bases, J shed 4 bases, and the junction held 3 bases outside the gene matches. As DNA, the CDR3 is TGTGCCAGCAGCTATAACAGGGGCTATGGCTACACCTTC. This codes for CASSYNRGYGYTF.

Here the CDR3 DNA reads TGCAGCGTCTCCGGGACAGTCAACACTGAAGCTTTCTTT. Its protein is CSVSGTVNTEAFF. The V gene is TRBV29-1, the J gene TRBJ1-1, with 7 bases aligning to TRBD1. V shed 6 bases, J shed 2 bases, and the junction held 6 bases outside the gene matches. The CDR3 consists of 13 residues. Germline CDR1 and CDR2: SQVTM and ANQGSEA.

The J gene is TRBJ1-1, the V gene TRBV2, with TRBD1 as a possible D gene (5 bases). CDR1 and CDR2 (germline): SNHLY, FYNNEI. The CDR3 consists of 12 residues. Here the CDR3 reads CAQAGTNTEAFF. The CDR3 nucleotides are TGTGCACAGGCAGGAACTAACACTGAAGCTTTCTTT.

The chain is built from TRBV10-3 and TRBJ2-7, with 8 nucleotides matching TRBD1. The germline CDR1 and CDR2 sequences are ENHRY and SYGVKD. The V segment lost 8 bases and the J segment 5 bases; nucleotides outside the gene matches: 5. The CDR3 spans 12 residues. The CDR3 reads CAIRQGKNEQYF. The CDR3 DNA reads as TGTGCCATCCGACAGGGGAAAAACGAGCAGTACTTC.

The CDR3 DNA is TGTGCCAGCAGTGAAATCCCGGGCAATCAGCCCCAGCATTTT. Residues: CASSEIPGNQPQHF. The chain employs TRBV6-1 and TRBJ1-5; no firm D call. The CDR3 consists of 14 residues. The germline V and J ends were trimmed by 2 bases and 2 bases, with 7 bases remaining between them. CDR1 MNHNS and CDR2 SASEGT come from the germline V gene.

The chain combines TRBV5-1 with TRBJ2-2; TRBD1 matches 7 bases. J lost 6 bases, V lost 4 bases, and 6 bases had no gene match. The CDR3 spans 14 residues. Germline CDR1 is SGHRS and CDR2 is YFSETQ. In DNA form, the CDR3 reads TGCGCCAGCAGCAGAATTACAGGGGCCGGGGAGCTGTTTTTT. The encoded protein is CASSRITGAGELFF.

The V call is TRBV4-1, the J call TRBJ1-1, with 8 positions matching TRBD1. This CDR3 contains 15 residues. With V trimmed by 3 bases and J by 5 bases, 8 bases remained unmatched. Germline assignment: CDR1 MGHRA and CDR2 YSYEKL. The CDR3: CASSQAYRGRTEAFF. The CDR3 bases are TGCGCCAGCAGCCAGGCCTACAGGGGGAGGACTGAAGCTTTCTTT.

The CDR3 is CASSSKTDRNNEQFF. CDR3 sequence (DNA): TGTGCCAGCAGCTCTAAAACGGACAGGAACAATGAGCAGTTCTTC. The genes are TRBV7-9 and TRBJ2-1; 7 bases fit TRBD1. The junction had 8 bases not matched to a gene; V was cut back by 4 bases and J by 5 bases. Germline V gene lookup returns CDR1 SEHNR and CDR2 FQNEAQ (reference sequence). The CDR3 loop spans 15 amino acids.

The chain is built from TRBV5-1 and TRBJ1-1; D remains unclear. The CDR3 sequence is 15 residues long. The V gene's germline CDR1 is SGHRS and CDR2 YFSETQ. Trimming left V 0 bases short and J 1 base short, with 10 bases between. The CDR3 DNA is TGCGCCAGCAGCTTGGTAAGGACTGGGAACACTGAAGCTTTCTTT. Its translation: CASSLVRTGNTEAFF.

The J gene is TRBJ1-5, the V gene TRBV28, with D tentatively TRBD1 (6 bases). CDR1 is MDHEN and CDR2 is SYDVKM in the germline V gene. Between the trimmed V and J ends, which lost 3 bases and 2 bases, there was a span of 20 bases. This CDR3 spans 18 amino acids. The CDR3, as DNA: TGTGCCAGCAGTTTTGGGGCTCGGACAGTTTCAGGCAATCAGCCCCAGCATTTT. Protein: CASSFGARTVSGNQPQHF.

V usage is TRBV29-1 and J usage is TRBJ1-2, with 8 bases identical to TRBD1. Per germline, CDR1 SQVTM and CDR2 ANQGSEA. CDR3 length equals 17 residues. With 5 bases clipped from V and 7 bases from J, the junction kept 21 bases outside the gene matches. CDR3 nucleotide sequence: TGCAGCGTTCTCAACACAGGACAGGGACCCCAGGGGGGTGGCTACACCTTC. Amino acid sequence: CSVLNTGQGPQGGGYTF. The complete variable domain, with remaining parts taken from reference TRBV29-1 and TRBJ1-2, reads SAVISQKPSRDICQRGTSLTIQCQVDSQVTMMFWYRQQPGQSLTLIATANQGSEATYESGFVIDKFPISRPNLTFSTLTVSNMSPEDSSIYLCSVLNTGQGPQGGGYTFGSGTRLTVV.

The J gene is TRBJ1-1, the V gene TRBV2, with D possibly being TRBD1 (6 bases). Germline assignment: CDR1 SNHLY and CDR2 FYNNEI. The CDR3 spans 14 residues. The V and J ends lost 0 bases and 6 bases respectively, with 11 bases between them. The CDR3 nucleotides are TGTGCCAGCAGTGAAGCGGGGGCCGCCGCTGAAGCTTTCTTT. It yields the protein CASSEAGAAAEAFF.

The chain carries TRBV5-1 and TRBJ2-1, with 9 positions matching TRBD1. Germline V gene lookup returns CDR1 SGHRS and CDR2 YFSETQ. The CDR3 runs 16 residues. The V segment lost 3 bases and the J segment 1 base; nucleotides outside the gene matches: 5. CDR3 sequence: CASSWGTGRSYNEQFF. CDR3 DNA: TGCGCCAGCAGCTGGGGGACAGGGAGGTCCTACAATGAGCAGTTCTTC.

The rearrangement joins TRBV18 to TRBJ1-1, with 9 bases identical to TRBD1. Germline V CDR1 and CDR2: KGHSH, LQKENI. Trimming at V came to 6 bases and at J to 7 bases, leaving 6 bases not matched to a gene. CDR3 length: 13 residues. The CDR3 DNA reads as TGTGCCAGCTCCCTGGGACAGGGATATGAAGCTTTCTTT. Protein sequence: CASSLGQGYEAFF.

The CDR3 DNA sequence: TGTGCCACCAGGGCCACCGGGACAGGGGGCTTCAATGAGCAGTTCTTC. This translates into CATRATGTGGFNEQFF. The V call is TRBV24-1, the J call TRBJ2-1; 12 nucleotides match TRBD1. Germline V lookup: CDR1 KGHDR, CDR2 SFDVKD. With V trimmed by 7 bases and J by 6 bases, 9 bases remained unmatched. The CDR3 length is 16 residues.

J is TRBJ1-2 and V is TRBV30; D is uncertain. The CDR3 loop spans 13 amino acids. The germline gives CDR1 GTSNPN, CDR2 SVGIG (reference sequence). The V end lost 0 bases, the J end lost 4 bases, and 9 bases lay between the germline ends. Here the CDR3 reads CAWSVRRFYGYTF. The CDR3 DNA is TGTGCCTGGAGTGTACGCCGGTTCTATGGCTACACCTTC.

The rearrangement links TRBV27 to TRBJ1-2, with 7 bases fitting TRBD1. The CDR3 extends over 15 amino acids. Trimming removed 5 bases from V and 5 bases from J; junction bases left unmatched: 11. Looked up from germline, CDR1 is MNHEY and CDR2 is SMNVEV (reference sequence). This CDR3 reads CASSADREGGYGYTF. CDR3 sequence (DNA): TGTGCCAGCAGTGCAGACAGGGAAGGGGGGTATGGCTACACCTTC.

This chain joins TRBV5-1 and TRBJ1-3; D uncertain. Germline CDR1 is SGHRS and CDR2 is YFSETQ. V lost 1 base, J lost 1 base, and 12 bases lay in between. This CDR3 has 16 residues. Here the CDR3 DNA reads TGCGCCAGCAGCTTGAGTTCTTGGAGGTCTGGAAACACCATATATTTT. This gives the protein CASSLSSWRSGNTIYF.